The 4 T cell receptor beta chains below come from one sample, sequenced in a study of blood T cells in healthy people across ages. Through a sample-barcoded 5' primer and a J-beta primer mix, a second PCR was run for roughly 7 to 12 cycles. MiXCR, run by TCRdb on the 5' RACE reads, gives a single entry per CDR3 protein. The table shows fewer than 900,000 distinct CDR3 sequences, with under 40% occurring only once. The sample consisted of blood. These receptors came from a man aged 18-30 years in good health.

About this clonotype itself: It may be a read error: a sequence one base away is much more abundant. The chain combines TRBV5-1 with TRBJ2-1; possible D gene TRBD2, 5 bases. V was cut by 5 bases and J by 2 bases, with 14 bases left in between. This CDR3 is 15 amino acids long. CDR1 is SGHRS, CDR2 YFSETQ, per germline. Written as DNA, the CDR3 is TGCGCCAGCAGTAAGACTGGGAGCCCCTACAATGAGCAGTTCTTC. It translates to CASSKTGSPYNEQFF.

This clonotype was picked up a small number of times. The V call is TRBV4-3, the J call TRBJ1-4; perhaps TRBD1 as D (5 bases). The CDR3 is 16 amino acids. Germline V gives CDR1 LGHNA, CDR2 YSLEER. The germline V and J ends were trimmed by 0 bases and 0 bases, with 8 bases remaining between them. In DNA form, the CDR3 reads TGCGCCAGCAGCCAAGAAGCGGGGCCAACTAATGAAAAACTGTTTTTT. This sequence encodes CASSQEAGPTNEKLFF.

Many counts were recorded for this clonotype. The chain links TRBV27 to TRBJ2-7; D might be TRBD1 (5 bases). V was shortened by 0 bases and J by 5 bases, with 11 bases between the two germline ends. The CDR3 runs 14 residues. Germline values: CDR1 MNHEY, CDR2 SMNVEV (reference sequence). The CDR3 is CASSLSRTSHEQYF. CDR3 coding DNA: TGTGCCAGCAGTTTATCAAGGACATCCCACGAGCAGTACTTC.

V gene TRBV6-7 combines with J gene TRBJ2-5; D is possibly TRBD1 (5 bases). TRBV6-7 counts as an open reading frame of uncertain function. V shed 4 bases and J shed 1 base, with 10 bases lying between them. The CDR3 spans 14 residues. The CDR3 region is CASSSRQSQETQYF. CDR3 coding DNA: TGTGCCAGCAGTTCGCGACAGAGCCAAGAGACCCAGTACTTC.